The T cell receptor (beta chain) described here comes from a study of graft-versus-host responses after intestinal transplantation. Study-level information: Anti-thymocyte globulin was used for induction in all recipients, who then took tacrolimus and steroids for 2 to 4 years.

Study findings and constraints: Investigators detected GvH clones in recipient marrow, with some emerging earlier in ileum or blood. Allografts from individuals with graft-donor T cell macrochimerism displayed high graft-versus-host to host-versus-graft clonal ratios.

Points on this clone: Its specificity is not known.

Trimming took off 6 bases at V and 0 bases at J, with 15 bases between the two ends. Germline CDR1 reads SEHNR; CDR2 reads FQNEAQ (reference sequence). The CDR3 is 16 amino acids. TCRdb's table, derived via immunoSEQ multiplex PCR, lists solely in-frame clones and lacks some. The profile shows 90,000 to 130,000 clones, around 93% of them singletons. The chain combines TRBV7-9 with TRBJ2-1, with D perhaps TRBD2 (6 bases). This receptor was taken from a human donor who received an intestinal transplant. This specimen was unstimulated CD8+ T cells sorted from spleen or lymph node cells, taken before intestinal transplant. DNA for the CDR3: TGTGCCAGCAGTGGCATTAACGGGAGCTCCTACAATGAGCAGTTCTTC. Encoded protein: CASSGINGSSYNEQFF.